These 30 T cell receptor beta chains were all obtained from the same sample, sequenced in a study of cytomegalovirus exposure and HLA in healthy donors. The study ran its PCR with 60 Vbeta and 13 Jbeta primers. Method: immunoSEQ multiplex PCR; TCRdb's copy keeps in-frame clones and lacks some. The sample lists 60,000 or so clones, about four fifths occurring once. Sequencing used PBMCs. The receptors were gathered from a man aged 35 to 55 in good health and CMV-seronegative.

This clone was detected only a few times. The chain joins TRBV2 to TRBJ2-7; 7 bases align to TRBD2. In germline, CDR1 is SNHLY, CDR2 FYNNEI. This CDR3 is 15 amino acids long. With V trimmed by 6 bases and J by 3 bases, 11 bases remained unmatched. The CDR3 DNA is TGTGCCAGCAGCCTAACTAGCGCCGATTTCTACGAGCAGTACTTC. This encodes CASSLTSADFYEQYF.

V gene TRBV5-1 combines with J gene TRBJ1-1; the D gene is possibly TRBD1 (5 bases). This CDR3 has 14 residues. V lost 4 bases to trimming and J lost 0 bases, with 10 bases between them. Germline assignment: CDR1 SGHRS and CDR2 YFSETQ. Here the CDR3 reads CASSGDSVNTEAFF. DNA for the CDR3: TGCGCCAGCAGCGGAGACAGCGTGAACACTGAAGCTTTCTTT.

As to this clone: Other nucleotide sequences in the sample specify the same CDR3. The V call is TRBV5-1, the J call TRBJ2-3; 8 positions match TRBD1. The germline gives CDR1 SGHRS, CDR2 YFSETQ. This CDR3 has 15 residues. The trim removed 0 bases at V and 1 base at J, leaving 1 base unmatched. Here the CDR3 reads CASSLATGGTDTQYF. The DNA for the CDR3 is TGCGCCAGCAGCTTGGCGACAGGGGGCACAGATACGCAGTATTTT.

The CDR3 region has the DNA TGTGCCAGCAGCGACGCGGACAGGGTAGAGACCCAGTACTTC. This translates into CASSDADRVETQYF. J is TRBJ2-5 and V is TRBV5-4, with 8 bases matching TRBD1. CDR3 size: 14 residues. The germline V gene encodes CDR1 SGHNT and CDR2 YYREEE (reference sequence). The J segment lost 4 bases and the V segment lost 4 bases, leaving 6 bases of the junction unmatched.

This rearrangement joins TRBV30 to TRBJ2-1, with a weak D call TRBD2 (6 bases). The germline CDR1 and CDR2 sequences are GTSNPN and SVGIG (reference sequence). V gave up 5 bases and J gave up 1 base, with 12 bases separating them. This CDR3 is built from 14 residues. The CDR3 loop reads CAWLAGNSYNEQFF. The CDR3 DNA sequence: TGTGCCTGGCTCGCGGGGAATTCCTACAATGAGCAGTTCTTC.

This chain uses TRBV25-1 with TRBJ1-4; D is unresolved. V was pared by 0 bases and J by 4 bases, with 6 bases between. The CDR3 loop spans 14 amino acids. The germline V gene has CDR1 MGHDK and CDR2 SYGVNS. The CDR3 DNA follows: TGTGCCAGCAGTGAATACACCGGTAATGAAAAACTGTTTTTT. It encodes CASSEYTGNEKLFF.

This clone was observed a few times. The V call is TRBV29-1, the J call TRBJ1-4; D gene unclear. The V gene's germline CDR1 is SQVTM and CDR2 ANQGSEA. The CDR3 contains 14 residues. V was shortened by 5 bases and J by 4 bases, with 14 bases between the two germline ends. CDR3 nucleotides: TGCAGCGTTTGTGATAGAGCCTTTAATGAAAAACTGTTTTTT. Protein product: CSVCDRAFNEKLFF.

This chain uses TRBV29-1 with TRBJ1-3; 7 nucleotides line up with TRBD1. The CDR3 totals 13 residues. The V gene's germline CDR1 is SQVTM and CDR2 ANQGSEA. Unmatched junction bases numbered 1, after V lost 5 bases and J lost 0 bases. CDR3 DNA sequence: TGCAGCGTTTGGGACAGCTCTGGAAACACCATATATTTT. It yields the protein CSVWDSSGNTIYF.

The chain couples TRBV30 to TRBJ2-5, with D perhaps matching TRBD1 (6 bases). The V gene lost 0 bases and the J gene lost 5 bases, with 16 bases spanning the gap. Per the germline V gene, CDR1 is GTSNPN and CDR2 is SVGIG (reference sequence). The CDR3 is made up of 15 amino acids. The DNA for the CDR3 is TGTGCCTGGAGTGTACAGGCAGGGGAATATGAGACCCAGTACTTC. It yields the protein CAWSVQAGEYETQYF.

This chain connects TRBV9 to TRBJ1-2; 7 positions match TRBD1. The CDR3 spans 16 residues. CDR1 and CDR2 from the germline V gene are SGDLS and YYNGEE. The ends lost 0 bases at V and 2 bases at J; junction bases unmatched: 7. This chain's CDR3 is CASSVARDSSNYGYTF. The CDR3 coding sequence is TGTGCCAGCAGCGTAGCTAGGGACAGCTCGAACTATGGCTACACCTTC.

The chain carries TRBV5-1 and TRBJ2-5, with TRBD2 identical over 12 bases. V lost 5 bases to trimming and J lost 5 bases; unmatched junction nucleotides: 4. Per germline, CDR1 SGHRS and CDR2 YFSETQ. The CDR3 runs to 14 residues. The CDR3 loop is CASSPSGGAETQYF. CDR3 nucleotide sequence: TGCGCCAGCAGTCCTAGCGGGGGGGCCGAGACCCAGTACTTC.

This clone was seen once. The gene calls are TRBV6-1 and TRBJ2-1, with D possibly being TRBD2 (6 bases). The germline CDR1 and CDR2 sequences are MNHNS and SASEGT. The length of the CDR3 is 17 residues. The ends were cut back, 2 bases at V and 0 bases at J, with 14 bases in the middle. This chain's CDR3 is CASSEFGAGSSYNEQFF. CDR3 DNA: TGTGCCAGCAGTGAATTCGGGGCGGGGAGCTCCTACAATGAGCAGTTCTTC.

This clone was seen just once. The V gene is TRBV5-1, the J gene TRBJ2-5; the D gene is possibly TRBD1 (6 bases). V was cut by 5 bases and J by 9 bases, with 11 bases left in between. Germline V gene data show CDR1 as SGHRS and CDR2 as YFSETQ. The CDR3 runs 11 residues. CDR3 sequence: CASRIQGAQYF. As DNA, the CDR3 is TGCGCCAGCAGGATACAGGGAGCCCAGTACTTC.

This chain links TRBV5-1 with TRBJ2-1; 8 nucleotides align to TRBD2. Germline V gives CDR1 SGHRS, CDR2 YFSETQ. Losses at the gene ends were 3 bases for V and 2 bases for J; bases not matched to a gene: 4. The length of the CDR3 is 15 residues. The CDR3 bases are TGCGCCAGCAGCTCAACGGGGGGGCCCTACAATGAGCAGTTCTTC. Protein sequence: CASSSTGGPYNEQFF. Supplemented by reference TRBV5-1 and TRBJ2-1, the full variable domain reads KAGVTQTPRYLIKTRGQQVTLSCSPISGHRSVSWYQQTPGQGLQFLFEYFSETQRNKGNFPGRFSGRQFSNSRSEMNVSTLELGDSALYLCASSSTGGPYNEQFFGPGTRLTVL.

This clone was seen more than once but under ten times. The chain employs TRBV27 and TRBJ1-1, with D possibly TRBD1 on 5 matching bases. V lost 5 bases to trimming and J lost 7 bases, with 11 bases between them. CDR1 and CDR2 (germline): MNHEY, SMNVEV (reference sequence). The CDR3 sequence is 12 residues long. The CDR3 loop reads CASSVFGGEAFF. The DNA of the CDR3 is TGTGCCAGCAGTGTCTTCGGGGGTGAAGCTTTCTTT.

In this sample, this clone turned up a few times. J is TRBJ1-2 and V is TRBV7-2; possibly TRBD1 for D (5 bases). This CDR3 is built from 16 residues. The V end lost 1 base, the J end lost 4 bases, and 16 bases lay between the germline ends. CDR1 SGHTA and CDR2 FQGNSA come from the germline V gene. CDR3 amino acids: CASSLVVSGSRYGYTF. DNA of the CDR3: TGTGCCAGCAGCTTAGTGGTATCAGGGTCCCGCTATGGCTACACCTTC.

The chain links TRBV28 to TRBJ1-5; 8 bases are a match to TRBD1. The CDR3 is made up of 15 amino acids. J was trimmed by 4 bases and V by 3 bases; bases with no gene match: 5. The V gene's germline CDR1 is MDHEN and CDR2 SYDVKM. DNA of the CDR3: TGTGCCAGCAGTTTCACAGGGGGAAGAAATCAGCCCCAGCATTTT. Protein sequence: CASSFTGGRNQPQHF. Combining the CDR3 with reference TRBV28 and TRBJ1-5 gives the whole variable domain DVKVTQSSRYLVKRTGEKVFLECVQDMDHENMFWYRQDPGLGLRLIYFSYDVKMKEKGDIPEGYSVSREKKERFSLILESASTNQTSMYLCASSFTGGRNQPQHFGDGTRLSIL.

As regards this clone: The junction differs from germline at one of its ends, possibly a read error. V and J are TRBV7-2 and TRBJ2-7; 8 nucleotides match TRBD1. The CDR3 is 14 amino acids. Germline-derived CDR1 and CDR2 are SGHTA and FQGNSA. CDR3 residues: CATSRDRGRYEQYF. CDR3 coding DNA: TGTGCCACCAGCAGAGACAGGGGACGGTACGAGCAGTACTTC.

The rearrangement joins TRBV29-1 to TRBJ2-3, with D perhaps matching TRBD2 (5 bases). CDR1 and CDR2 from the germline V gene are SQVTM and ANQGSEA. The germline V and J ends were trimmed by 5 bases and 1 base, with 13 bases remaining between them. The CDR3 is 14 residues long. CDR3 protein: CSVRTALRTDTQYF. Written as DNA, the CDR3 is TGCAGCGTTCGGACTGCTCTGCGCACAGATACGCAGTATTTT.

The J gene is TRBJ1-6, the V gene TRBV7-9; D might be TRBD1 (6 bases). V gave up 5 bases and J gave up 15 bases, with 20 bases separating them. This CDR3 has 14 residues. Germline loops: CDR1 SEHNR, CDR2 FQNEAQ (reference sequence). CDR3 DNA: TGTGCCAGCAGCCCAAACAGGGTTGGACCGGGCCTCCACTTT. Translation gives CASSPNRVGPGLHF. The full variable domain, completed using reference TRBV7-9 and TRBJ1-6, is DTGVSQNPRHKITKRGQNVTFRCDPISEHNRLYWYRQTLGQGPEFLTYFQNEAQLEKSRLLSDRFSAERPKGSFSTLEIQRTEQGDSAMYLCASSPNRVGPGLHFGNGTRLTVT.

V usage is TRBV19 and J usage is TRBJ2-7, with D perhaps TRBD2 (6 bases). V shed 6 bases and J shed 0 bases, with 9 bases lying between them. CDR3 length: 13 residues. Germline V lookup: CDR1 LNHDA, CDR2 SQIVND (reference sequence). CDR3 sequence reads: CASSRESSYEQYF. The CDR3 DNA reads TGTGCCAGTAGCCGGGAGAGCTCCTACGAGCAGTACTTC.

The gene calls are TRBV28 and TRBJ1-5, with unresolved D. This CDR3 spans 15 amino acids. Germline-derived CDR1 and CDR2 are MDHEN and SYDVKM. V was pared by 3 bases and J by 1 base, with 10 bases between. CDR3 sequence: CASSFPGSSNQPQHF. The DNA of the CDR3 is TGTGCCAGCAGTTTCCCGGGATCCAGCAATCAGCCCCAGCATTTT.

The CDR3 DNA sequence: TGTGCCAGCAGCCAAAAGACAGGGGCACTCGAGCAGTACTTC. Protein sequence: CASSQKTGALEQYF. This chain links TRBV5-4 with TRBJ2-7, with 8 nucleotides matching TRBD1. The V segment lost 4 bases and the J segment 6 bases; nucleotides outside the gene matches: 9. CDR1 SGHNT and CDR2 YYREEE come from the germline V gene (reference sequence). This CDR3 comprises 14 residues.

This clone was observed a single time. The rearrangement links TRBV5-1 to TRBJ2-4; 7 bases map to TRBD1. Germline loops: CDR1 SGHRS, CDR2 YFSETQ. CDR3 length equals 13 residues. With 5 bases clipped from V and 6 bases from J, the junction kept 5 bases outside the gene matches. The CDR3 DNA is TGCGCCAGCAGTTATGGACAGGCAAACATTCAGTACTTC. It is translated as CASSYGQANIQYF. Supplemented by reference TRBV5-1 and TRBJ2-4, the full variable domain reads KAGVTQTPRYLIKTRGQQVTLSCSPISGHRSVSWYQQTPGQGLQFLFEYFSETQRNKGNFPGRFSGRQFSNSRSEMNVSTLELGDSALYLCASSYGQANIQYFGAGTRLSVL.

The chain recombines TRBV30 with TRBJ2-2; D is undetermined. V was trimmed by 2 bases and J by 8 bases, leaving 9 bases between them. Germline CDR1 GTSNPN, CDR2 SVGIG (reference sequence). CDR3 length: 12 amino acids. CDR3 residues: CAWSSGPGELFF. The CDR3 bases are TGTGCCTGGAGTTCTGGGCCAGGGGAGCTGTTTTTT. The complete variable domain, with remaining parts taken from reference TRBV30 and TRBJ2-2, reads SQTIHQWPATLVQPVGSPLSLECTVEGTSNPNLYWYRQAAGRGLQLLFYSVGIGQISSEVPQNLSASRPQDRQFILSSKKLLLSDSGFYLCAWSSGPGELFFGEGSRLTVL.

The V and J genes are TRBV9 and TRBJ1-6; no clear D. Deletions cut 0 bases from V and 8 bases from J, with 12 bases between. Germline assignment: CDR1 SGDLS and CDR2 YYNGEE. The CDR3 has 15 amino acids. The CDR3 DNA reads TGTGCCAGCAGCGTAGAGGATGGGCGATATTCACCCCTCCACTTT. This translates into CASSVEDGRYSPLHF.

This chain joins TRBV5-5 and TRBJ2-3; D not resolved. Trimming shortened V by 1 base and J by 2 bases, and 8 bases separated the two germline ends. This CDR3 is 14 amino acids long. CDR1 is SGHKS, CDR2 YYEKEE, per germline (reference sequence). The CDR3 sequence: CASSLQTPTDTQYF. The DNA for the CDR3 is TGTGCCAGCAGCTTGCAGACTCCCACAGATACGCAGTATTTT.

The chain couples TRBV7-3 to TRBJ2-2; D perhaps matches TRBD2 (5 bases). The CDR3 extends over 17 amino acids. Germline CDR1 reads SGHTA; CDR2 reads FQGTGA. V was trimmed by 1 base and J by 6 bases, leaving 18 bases between them. CDR3 bases: TGTGCCAGCAGCTTAATCAGCGGTCTGGGGAAACCCGGGGAGCTGTTTTTT. Translated, it gives CASSLISGLGKPGELFF.

This clone was observed a handful of times. The chain carries TRBV6-5 and TRBJ2-1; D may be TRBD1 (6 bases). V dropped 8 bases and J dropped 6 bases, with 20 bases sitting between them. The CDR3 consists of 15 residues. Germline V CDR1 and CDR2: MNHEY, SVGAGI. For the CDR3, the DNA is TGTGCCAGCGGCAGTCAGAACAGGGTTTTCAATGAGCAGTTCTTC. Amino acid sequence: CASGSQNRVFNEQFF.

The V call is TRBV6-5, the J call TRBJ2-3; 7 positions match TRBD2. This CDR3 has 14 residues. Trimming at V came to 2 bases and at J to 6 bases, leaving 5 bases not matched to a gene. CDR1 and CDR2 from the germline V gene are MNHEY and SVGAGI. CDR3: CASSYDRGEDTQYF. CDR3 coding DNA: TGTGCCAGCAGTTACGACCGGGGGGAGGATACGCAGTATTTT.